The TCR beta chain under discussion was sequenced for a study of STAT5B mutations in CD4+ large granular lymphocyte leukemia. Whole-study findings and limits: CD4-sorted patient repertoires seemed more clonal than healthy CD4+ repertoires.

The V gene's germline CDR1 is SNHLY and CDR2 FYNNEI. CDR3 length: 14 residues. Trimming stripped 4 bases from V and 6 bases from J, with 15 bases between. In the case of this clone: Its antigen is currently unknown.

Measured with immunoSEQ multiplex PCR; TCRdb has only the in-frame clones, and not every one. The sample lists fewer than 35,000 clones; about 74% were seen once. Material: CD4+ T cells from blood buffy coats. This clonotype was sampled from a human donor in good health. The chain employs TRBV2 and TRBJ1-1; a possible D gene is TRBD1 (5 bases). The CDR3 sequence: CASSASGGRPEAFF. CDR3 coding DNA: TGTGCCAGCAGTGCGTCGGGGGGAAGACCTGAAGCTTTCTTT.